This T cell receptor (beta chain) derives from a study of T cell responses to AZD1222 COVID-19 vaccine. Study-wide results and limits: In a largely white British group with more females than males, clonal diversity was possibly underestimated. Researchers took repertoire samples only after the peak T cell response had come.

Assay: immunoSEQ multiplex PCR; the TCRdb copy retains only in-frame clones and omits some. The profile shows around 50,000 clones, about 86% of them singletons. Germline V lookup: CDR1 MDHEN, CDR2 SYDVKM. V was trimmed by 6 bases and J by 2 bases, leaving 4 bases between them. This CDR3 has 11 residues. As to this clone: Antigen specificity is unknown.

This chain connects TRBV28 to TRBJ1-1; D unresolved. The source is an adult in good health. The material was peripheral blood, obtained on day 0 of AZD1222 vaccination. The CDR3 DNA is TGTGCCAGCAGCCAAAACACTGAAGCTTTCTTT. Amino acids: CASSQNTEAFF.